Listed below are T cell receptor beta chains from one sample, sequenced in a study of CXCR3-negative and CXCR3-positive naive CD8 T cells. TCRdb reprocessed the 5' RACE reads; each CDR3 protein has one entry and no DNA is given. The sample's table shows about 40,000 distinct CDR3 sequences. The sample was memory CD8+ T cells from blood. The origin of the receptors is a human donor in good health. Some clones in this sample may be carry-over from other donors' samples. Both conserved end residues are part of each CDR3.

TRBJ1-1,TRBV4-1,CASSQDFAGGTEAFF
TRBJ2-5,TRBV18,CASSDTVEETQYF
TRBJ2-7,TRBV7-2,CASSLEDGGSYEQYF
TRBJ2-1,TRBV6-2/TRBV6-3,CASSYGTSGGAVEQFF
TRBJ2-1,TRBV7-9,CASSLAENEQFF
TRBJ2-5,TRBV29-1,CSVDGLAGDFQETQYF
TRBJ2-1,TRBV29-1,CSVEVQGNEQFF
TRBJ2-2,TRBV6-6,CASSQANTGELFF
TRBJ2-2,TRBV29-1,CSVEVSNTGELFF
TRBJ1-1,TRBV29-1,CSTRDVLGTEAFF
TRBJ2-4,TRBV14,CASSQFESRGIAKNIQYF
TRBJ2-2,TRBV6-2/TRBV6-3,CASSYSRRGPAGELFF
TRBJ2-1,TRBV27,CASSLSAGRASYNEQFF
TRBJ2-7,TRBV4-1,CASSQDRGQRDYEQYF
TRBJ2-1,TRBV15,CATSPRAGTYNEQFF
TRBJ2-7,TRBV29-1,CSAAERGDYEQYF
TRBJ2-1,TRBV23-1,CASSHRQGHYRAEQFF
TRBJ2-1,TRBV29-1,CSVAGTSGTNEQFF
TRBJ2-7,TRBV7-8,CASSLAQGWEQYF
TRBJ2-1,TRBV29-1,CSVHPGLSYNEQFF
TRBJ1-2,TRBV7-3,CASSPTSNYGYTF
TRBJ2-3,TRBV10-3,CAISDLQRGFSTDTQYF
TRBJ2-1,TRBV7-9,CASSFAPGQGLHEQFF
TRBJ2-7,TRBV5-1,CASSLDPIYEQYF
TRBJ2-6,TRBV5-6,CASSFGTGGNSGANVLTF
TRBJ2-1,TRBV7-6,CASSLELFRAYNEQFF
TRBJ2-3,TRBV29-1,CSERSGGSTDTQYF
TRBJ1-5,TRBV12-3/TRBV12-4,CASSFEAGQLPQHF
TRBJ2-7,TRBV14,CASSWGGYYEQYF
TRBJ2-3,TRBV7-9,CASRWSTDTQYF
TRBJ1-3,TRBV7-9,CASHSSGNTIYF
TRBJ1-5,TRBV29-1,CSVEVGRGLNQPQHF
TRBJ2-1,TRBV4-3,CASSQGSGGADGNEQFF
TRBJ1-1,TRBV12-3/TRBV12-4,CASSLGTVTEAFF
TRBJ2-1,TRBV28,CARDSGGDNEQFF
TRBJ2-3,TRBV7-2,CASSSGQGAATQYF
TRBJ2-2,TRBV6-4,CASSDSEHGELFF
TRBJ2-7,TRBV7-2,CASSLNKQREFSYEQYF
TRBJ1-1,TRBV29-1,CSVENTEGDTEAFF
TRBJ2-1,TRBV10-3,CAISEGSGQRGVYNEQFF
TRBJ2-7,TRBV11-3,CASSLGGTGSYEQYF
TRBJ2-7,TRBV12-3/TRBV12-4,CASSLVAYEQYF
TRBJ2-7,TRBV15,CATGAGPSYEQYF
TRBJ1-1,TRBV7-9,CASRPTGNTEAFF
TRBJ2-3,TRBV27,CASSSPGQTSTDTQYF
TRBJ2-3,TRBV6-5,CASSAGYTDTQYF
TRBJ1-2,TRBV7-2,CASSLTLIPPGQDVSGYTF
TRBJ2-7,TRBV6-2/TRBV6-3,CASSFVQGHEQYF
TRBJ2-3,TRBV28,CASSLRRATDTQYF
TRBJ2-2,TRBV14,CASRQGTLLKNTGELFF
TRBJ2-5,TRBV4-3,CASSQVRTPQETQYF
TRBJ1-1,TRBV9,CASSPEQGANTEAFF
TRBJ2-5,TRBV7-9,CASSLVAGGQETQYF
TRBJ2-1,TRBV10-3,CATQGPYNEQFF